These 17 T cell receptor beta chains originate from one sample sequenced in a study of T-cell reconstitution after alpha-beta-depleted transplantation in children. This sample's TCRbeta library carried unique molecular identifier barcodes. A single record per CDR3 protein comes from TCRdb applying MiXCR to the PCR reads. In the table there are 900,000 or so distinct CDR3 sequences, approximately 15% of which are singletons. The sequencing here drew on PBMCs, mostly from graft donor cells, taken 360 days after TCRalphabeta/CD19-depleted stem cell transplant. The receptor set was obtained from a male patient aged 10-17 years who had a stem cell transplant for acute lymphoblastic leukemia, so the T cells may come from the graft donor.

V gene TRBV18 combines with J gene TRBJ2-1; 10 bases are a match to TRBD2. Germline V gives CDR1 KGHSH, CDR2 LQKENI. There are 17 residues in the CDR3. Unmatched junction bases numbered 13, after V lost 5 bases and J lost 6 bases. The CDR3 DNA is TGTGCCAGCTCATCCCTACAAAGAGCGGGAGGGGGCAATGAGCAGTTCTTC. This codes for CASSSLQRAGGGNEQFF.

V is TRBV7-6 and J is TRBJ2-7; D unclear. The CDR3 loop spans 14 amino acids. V dropped 5 bases and J dropped 2 bases, with 13 bases sitting between them. In germline, CDR1 is SGHVS, CDR2 FNYEAQ. This CDR3 is CASSHLDSTYEQYF. In DNA, the CDR3 is TGTGCCAGCAGCCACCTCGACTCGACCTACGAGCAGTACTTC. The complete variable domain, with remaining parts taken from reference TRBV7-6 and TRBJ2-7, reads GAGVSQSPRYKVTKRGQDVALRCDPISGHVSLYWYRQALGQGPEFLTYFNYEAQQDKSGLPNDRFSAERPEGSISTLTIQRTEQRDSAMYRCASSHLDSTYEQYFGPGTRLTVT.

J is TRBJ2-7 and V is TRBV19, with TRBD2 matching over 9 bases. This CDR3 has 15 amino acids. CDR1 and CDR2 from the germline V gene are LNHDA and SQIVND (reference sequence). With 3 bases clipped from V and 7 bases from J, the junction kept 10 bases outside the gene matches. CDR3 nucleotide sequence: TGTGCCAGTAGTATCGGTGCGGGAGGGGCCGAGGAGCAGTACTTC. It is translated as CASSIGAGGAEEQYF.

This clonotype showed up just a few times. The chain carries TRBV2 and TRBJ1-6, with unresolved D. The CDR3 length is 15 residues. The germline V gene encodes CDR1 SNHLY and CDR2 FYNNEI. Deletions cut 5 bases from V and 3 bases from J, with 11 bases between. In nucleotides, the CDR3 is TGTGCCAGCAGTCCCTTCGAGGGCTATAATTCACCCCTCCACTTT. It translates to CASSPFEGYNSPLHF.

There are a few counts of this clonotype. The V call is TRBV20-1, the J call TRBJ2-7; TRBD2 aligns across 9 bases. Germline CDR1 reads DFQATT; CDR2 reads SNEGSKA (reference sequence). V was clipped by 0 bases and J by 6 bases; unmatched bases: 6. CDR3 length: 14 residues. The CDR3 coding sequence is TGCAGTGCTAGAGATGGCCTAGCGGGAAGCGAGCAGTACTTC. Its protein product is CSARDGLAGSEQYF.

This clonotype has just a few counts. The rearrangement links TRBV27 to TRBJ2-5, with D possibly matching TRBD2 (5 bases). The CDR3 loop spans 14 amino acids. Trimming took off 4 bases at V and 5 bases at J, with 14 bases between the two ends. The germline V gene encodes CDR1 MNHEY and CDR2 SMNVEV (reference sequence). The CDR3 coding sequence is TGTGCCAGCAGTTCCGGGCTAGCAATGGAGACCCAGTACTTC. Translation gives CASSSGLAMETQYF.

The chain employs TRBV19 and TRBJ2-7, with TRBD2 matching over 8 bases. The V segment lost 7 bases and the J segment 2 bases; nucleotides outside the gene matches: 7. CDR3 length equals 14 residues. CDR1 is LNHDA, CDR2 SQIVND, per germline (reference sequence). The chain's CDR3 is CASTGGGDTYEQYF. In DNA, the CDR3 is TGTGCCAGTACCGGGGGGGGAGATACCTACGAGCAGTACTTC.

There are a few counts of this clonotype. This sequence joins TRBV6-2 or TRBV6-3 and TRBJ2-1; 10 bases match TRBD1. The CDR3 runs 15 residues. Trimming at V came to 6 bases and at J to 4 bases, leaving 6 bases not matched to a gene. The germline CDR1 and CDR2 sequences are MNHEY and SVGEGT. The CDR3 region has the DNA TGTGCCAGCAGGCTACCGGGACAGGGGTACAATGAGCAGTTCTTC. Translated, it gives CASRLPGQGYNEQFF.

In nucleotides, the CDR3 is TGCGCCAGCAGCTTCAGGGGAAAGCACACTGAAGCTTTCTTT. Protein: CASSFRGKHTEAFF. The rearrangement uses TRBV5-1 and TRBJ1-1, with D perhaps matching TRBD1 (6 bases). V lost 2 bases, J lost 3 bases, and 11 bases lay in between. The CDR3 has 14 amino acids. Germline V CDR1 and CDR2: SGHRS, YFSETQ.

The chain is built from TRBV24-1 and TRBJ1-4; D is unclear. This CDR3 comprises 16 residues. V lost 3 bases to trimming and J lost 8 bases, with 18 bases between them. Germline CDR1 KGHDR, CDR2 SFDVKD. CDR3 sequence (DNA): TGTGCCACCAGTGATCCACGGGGAAGGGATCGAGAAAAACTGTTTTTT. It specifies CATSDPRGRDREKLFF.

This chain joins TRBV7-3 and TRBJ2-3, with a weak D call TRBD2 (6 bases). The CDR3 is made up of 16 amino acids. Germline V gene data show CDR1 as SGHTA and CDR2 as FQGTGA. V lost 1 base and J lost 5, with 16 bases in between. This chain's CDR3 is CASSLNLASEVDTQYF. The CDR3 nucleotides read TGTGCCAGCAGCTTAAATTTGGCTAGCGAAGTAGATACGCAGTATTTT.

This clonotype turned up a few times. The rearrangement uses TRBV5-1 and TRBJ2-2; D is undetermined. The CDR3 has 15 amino acids. The V gene lost 1 base and the J gene lost 0 bases, with 7 bases spanning the gap. The V gene's germline CDR1 is SGHRS and CDR2 YFSETQ. The CDR3 region has the DNA TGCGCCAGCAGCTTGTCGAACGCGAACACCGGGGAGCTGTTTTTT. This sequence encodes CASSLSNANTGELFF.

The J gene is TRBJ2-2, the V gene TRBV27, with a possible D match to TRBD1 (6 bases). The V and J ends lost 7 bases and 2 bases respectively, with 14 bases between them. The V gene's germline CDR1 is MNHEY and CDR2 SMNVEV (reference sequence). The CDR3 has 15 residues. CDR3 nucleotide sequence: TGTGCCAGCATCATGGGACACCCTAACACCGGGGAGCTGTTTTTT. Its protein is CASIMGHPNTGELFF.

This clonotype came up many times. V and J are TRBV6-5 and TRBJ2-7; D is tentatively TRBD1 or TRBD2 (6 bases each). This CDR3 has 12 amino acids. Trimming removed 10 bases from V and 5 bases from J, with 15 bases in between. Germline V gives CDR1 MNHEY, CDR2 SVGAGI. The CDR3 loop reads CATKLGGNEQYF. CDR3 nucleotides: TGTGCCACCAAGCTAGGGGGGAACGAGCAGTACTTC.

There are a few counts of this clonotype. The chain employs TRBV15 and TRBJ2-1, with 8 bases fitting TRBD2. Germline V gene sequence: CDR1 LNHNV, CDR2 YYDKDF (reference sequence). Losses at the gene ends were 0 bases for V and 5 bases for J; bases not matched to a gene: 12. The CDR3 totals 18 residues. This chain's CDR3 is CATSRDLRAGGGHNEQFF. The CDR3 region has the DNA TGTGCCACCAGCAGAGATCTCCGGGCGGGGGGCGGGCACAATGAGCAGTTCTTC.

The genes are TRBV11-3 and TRBJ2-2; 11 bases match TRBD2. V lost 4 bases and J lost 6; bases outside the gene matches: 1. Germline V gene lookup returns CDR1 SGHNT and CDR2 YENEEA. CDR3 size: 14 residues. The CDR3 spells CASSWTSGSGELFF. The DNA of the CDR3 is TGTGCCAGCAGCTGGACTAGCGGGTCCGGGGAGCTGTTTTTT.

The chain recombines TRBV19 with TRBJ2-2, with 8 bases fitting TRBD2. Losses at the gene ends were 1 base for V and 3 bases for J; bases not matched to a gene: 7. CDR1 and CDR2 (germline): LNHDA, SQIVND (reference sequence). This CDR3 contains 17 residues. This CDR3 is CASSIGAGVIDTGELFF. In DNA form, the CDR3 reads TGTGCCAGTAGTATAGGAGCGGGAGTGATTGACACCGGGGAGCTGTTTTTT.